The 11 T cell receptor beta chains listed next were all sequenced from one sample in a study of blood T cell repertoires in COVID-19. Method: immunoSEQ multiplex PCR; TCRdb's copy keeps in-frame clones and lacks some. Of about 250,000 clones listed, around 89% are singletons. The sequencing input was peripheral blood. All receptors derive from a woman in her twenties or thirties with COVID-19, enrolled during active disease.

The V call is TRBV5-8, the J call TRBJ2-2; no firm D call. From germline, CDR1 is SGHTS and CDR2 YDEGEE. Trimming shortened V by 0 bases and J by 5 bases, and 8 bases separated the two germline ends. The CDR3 consists of 14 residues. CDR3 amino acids: CASSLAPGTGELFF. The CDR3, as DNA: TGTGCCAGCAGCTTGGCCCCCGGGACCGGGGAGCTGTTTTTT.

V usage is TRBV19 and J usage is TRBJ1-2, with 7 bases matching TRBD1. J was trimmed by 4 bases and V by 6 bases; bases with no gene match: 11. This CDR3 has 15 residues. The germline V gene has CDR1 LNHDA and CDR2 SQIVND (reference sequence). Written as DNA, the CDR3 is TGTGCCAGTAGGGAATCGGGACAGTTTCTCTATGGCTACACCTTC. Residues: CASRESGQFLYGYTF.

This clone turned up a few times. The gene calls are TRBV6-4 and TRBJ2-3, with TRBD1 matching over 10 bases. Per germline, CDR1 MRHNA and CDR2 SNTAGT. The length of the CDR3 is 15 residues. J lost 4 bases, V lost 6 bases, and 7 bases had no gene match. CDR3 protein: CASSGTGDGADTQYF. In nucleotides, the CDR3 is TGTGCCAGCAGCGGGACAGGGGATGGGGCAGATACGCAGTATTTT.

V gene TRBV27 combines with J gene TRBJ1-5; 7 bases fit TRBD1. This CDR3 has 15 amino acids. The germline gives CDR1 MNHEY, CDR2 SMNVEV (reference sequence). V lost 4 bases to trimming and J lost 2 bases; unmatched junction nucleotides: 5. The CDR3 DNA reads as TGTGCCAGCAGTTCTAACAGGGGAGGCAATCAGCCCCAGCATTTT. Translation: CASSSNRGGNQPQHF.

This sequence joins TRBV9 and TRBJ2-3; 12 bases fit TRBD1. The CDR3 covers 16 residues. CDR1 SGDLS and CDR2 YYNGEE come from the germline V gene. Trimming took 7 bases from V and 3 from J; bases not matched to a gene: 9. The CDR3 DNA sequence: TGTGCCAGCGGGGGGACAGGGGGCGAGTGGACAGATACGCAGTATTTT. It yields the protein CASGGTGGEWTDTQYF.

The J gene is TRBJ2-3, the V gene TRBV9, with TRBD1 matching over 9 bases. CDR3 length: 22 amino acids. Germline V gives CDR1 SGDLS, CDR2 YYNGEE. V dropped 4 bases and J dropped 3; count of bases not matched to a gene: 27. This CDR3 is CASSTEPPGQGPPQRGTDTQYF. CDR3 sequence (DNA): TGTGCCAGCAGCACCGAACCCCCGGGACAGGGTCCTCCCCAAAGGGGTACAGATACGCAGTATTTT.

This clone was detected once. The rearrangement joins TRBV6-5 to TRBJ2-3; TRBD1 aligns across 10 bases. Germline CDR1 MNHEY, CDR2 SVGAGI. The CDR3 totals 15 residues. Trimming took 4 bases from V and 1 from J; bases not matched to a gene: 2. This CDR3 reads CASSFGTGGTDTQYF. As DNA, the CDR3 is TGTGCCAGCAGTTTTGGGACAGGGGGCACAGATACGCAGTATTTT.

This chain links TRBV16 with TRBJ1-4; 12 bases line up with TRBD1. CDR1 is KGHSY and CDR2 is FQNENV in the germline V gene. V lost 4 bases, J lost 7 bases, and 13 bases stayed unmatched. CDR3 length equals 18 residues. The CDR3 DNA is TGTGCCAGCAGCCTCGGCCCGGGACAGGGGGCGCTTATTGAAAAACTGTTTTTT. Protein sequence: CASSLGPGQGALIEKLFF.

CDR3 protein: CASNEQGAGNTIYF. CDR3 nucleotide sequence: TGTGCCAGTAATGAACAGGGAGCTGGAAACACCATATATTTT. The chain couples TRBV19 to TRBJ1-3, with a tentative D call TRBD1 (6 bases). The V end was cut by 7 bases, the J end by 2 bases, with 12 bases between. The length of the CDR3 is 14 residues. Germline V gene data show CDR1 as LNHDA and CDR2 as SQIVND (reference sequence).

This chain links TRBV6-5 with TRBJ1-4, with TRBD1 matching 7 bases. This CDR3 has 13 amino acids. Trimming took 6 bases from V and 8 from J; bases not matched to a gene: 6. Germline values: CDR1 MNHEY, CDR2 SVGAGI. CDR3 in amino acids: CASRDRPLEKLFF. The DNA for the CDR3 is TGTGCCAGCAGGGACAGGCCCTTGGAAAAACTGTTTTTT.

The chain employs TRBV9 and TRBJ2-5; 12 nucleotides align to TRBD2. The CDR3 covers 15 residues. V was pared by 3 bases and J by 5 bases, with 5 bases of the junction left unmatched. CDR1 SGDLS and CDR2 YYNGEE come from the germline V gene. The CDR3 region has the DNA TGTGCCAGCAGCGGTCCTAGCGGGGGGGCGGAGACCCAGTACTTC. Translating gives CASSGPSGGAETQYF.